Below, 15 T cell receptor beta chains from the same sample are listed, as sequenced in a study of beta chain features in type 1 diabetes. Study conclusions and caveats: Moderately but significantly shorter TCRB CDR3s were found in Type 1 diabetes patients in all four CD4+ subsets.

Their target antigens are unknown. The authors reverse transcribed all of the isolated RNA, so sequencing captured expressed TCRB transcripts. The data were produced by immunoSEQ multiplex PCR, yet TCRdb's version contains in-frame clones alone and is incomplete. The profile shows more than 300,000 clones, 10% to 15% of them singletons. Sequencing was carried out using naive CD4+ T cells from blood. These receptors came from a woman between 18 and 30 years old with type 1 diabetes.

V usage is TRBV2 and J usage is TRBJ1-1; 7 bases are shared with TRBD1. The V gene's germline CDR1 is SNHLY and CDR2 FYNNEI. The CDR3 is 15 residues long. V shed 1 base and J 5 bases; nucleotides not matched to a gene: 7. CDR3 bases: TGTGCCAGCAGTGAAGAGTCGACAGGGTTGACTGAAGCTTTCTTT. The encoded protein is CASSEESTGLTEAFF.

This chain links TRBV7-2 with TRBJ2-7; 8 bases map to TRBD1. This CDR3 contains 14 residues. V shed 0 bases, J shed 5 bases, and the junction held 3 bases outside the gene matches. Germline assignment: CDR1 SGHTA and CDR2 FQGNSA. CDR3 coding DNA: TGTGCCAGCAGCTTAGCAGCGACAGGGGACGAGCAGTACTTC. Its protein is CASSLAATGDEQYF.

The genes are TRBV2 and TRBJ2-2; tentatively, D is TRBD1 (6 bases). CDR3 length equals 15 residues. V was pared by 3 bases and J by 3 bases, with 11 bases between. CDR1 is SNHLY, CDR2 FYNNEI, per germline. This chain's CDR3 is CASSDVGAYTGELFF. CDR3 sequence (DNA): TGTGCCAGCAGTGATGTGGGGGCCTACACCGGGGAGCTGTTTTTT.

Only a few counts were recorded for this clone. The CDR3 DNA is TGTGCCAGCAGCTGGGACAGGGGGCGAGATACGCAGTATTTT. This translates into CASSWDRGRDTQYF. The chain uses TRBV7-9 and TRBJ2-3, with 12 bases matching TRBD1. The trim removed 4 bases at V and 5 bases at J, leaving 1 base unmatched. This CDR3 spans 14 amino acids. CDR1 and CDR2 (germline): SEHNR, FQNEAQ (reference sequence).

The chain recombines TRBV6-6 with TRBJ2-1; a weak D match, TRBD2 (5 bases). There are 11 residues in the CDR3. Germline V gene sequence: CDR1 MNHNY, CDR2 SVGAGI (reference sequence). Trimming shortened V by 2 bases and J by 9 bases, and 5 bases separated the two germline ends. The CDR3 DNA reads as TGTGCCAGCAGTTACGGAGGTGAGCAGTTCTTC. It yields the protein CASSYGGEQFF.

This chain joins TRBV7-2 and TRBJ2-7; D not resolved. The germline gives CDR1 SGHTA, CDR2 FQGNSA. The CDR3 consists of 14 residues. V was shortened by 1 base and J by 2 bases, with 9 bases between the two germline ends. This CDR3 is CASSLVPSAYEQYF. CDR3 in DNA: TGTGCCAGCAGCTTAGTGCCTTCGGCCTACGAGCAGTACTTC.

This clone was counted once. The chain links TRBV9 to TRBJ2-1, with 13 bases matching TRBD2. This CDR3 comprises 14 residues. V dropped 3 bases and J dropped 9; count of bases not matched to a gene: 3. Germline loops: CDR1 SGDLS, CDR2 YYNGEE. The CDR3 here is CASSAGLAGSEQFF. The CDR3 nucleotides read TGTGCCAGCAGCGCGGGACTAGCGGGGAGTGAGCAGTTCTTC. Drawing the rest from reference TRBV9 and TRBJ2-1, the complete variable domain is DSGVTQTPKHLITATGQRVTLRCSPRSGDLSVYWYQQSLDQGLQFLIQYYNGEERAKGNILERFSAQQFPDLHSELNLSSLELGDSALYFCASSAGLAGSEQFFGPGTRLTVL.

V is TRBV4-1 and J is TRBJ1-1; TRBD1 matches 7 bases. V lost 5 bases and J lost 0; bases outside the gene matches: 3. This CDR3 comprises 14 residues. In germline, CDR1 is MGHRA, CDR2 YSYEKL. In DNA form, the CDR3 reads TGCGCCAGCAGCTACAGGGGCGTGAACACTGAAGCTTTCTTT. It codes for CASSYRGVNTEAFF.

This clone was counted a few times. V usage is TRBV29-1 and J usage is TRBJ2-3; no firm D call. Deletions cut 7 bases from V and 2 bases from J, with 13 bases between. The CDR3 has 13 amino acids. CDR1 SQVTM and CDR2 ANQGSEA come from the germline V gene. DNA for the CDR3: TGCAGCGCCACGGATGGAGTCACAGATACGCAGTATTTT. Amino acid sequence: CSATDGVTDTQYF.

The sample holds a few counts of this clone. CDR3 nucleotides: TGTGCCACCAAGCGGGGTGACACCGGGGAGCTGTTTTTT. This translates into CATKRGDTGELFF. J is TRBJ2-2 and V is TRBV27, with 7 positions matching TRBD2. The germline V gene has CDR1 MNHEY and CDR2 SMNVEV (reference sequence). This CDR3 spans 13 amino acids. J lost 3 bases, V lost 10 bases, and 5 bases had no gene match.

In this sample, this clone turned up a few times. The CDR3: CASSLGRRGNTDTQYF. DNA of the CDR3: TGTGCCAGCAGCTTAGGACGGCGGGGGAACACAGATACGCAGTATTTT. The J gene is TRBJ2-3, the V gene TRBV7-9, with 7 nucleotides matching TRBD2. Germline CDR1 is SEHNR and CDR2 is FQNEAQ (reference sequence). This CDR3 spans 16 amino acids. V was pared by 1 base and J by 2 bases, with 6 bases of the junction left unmatched.

The CDR3 loop reads CASSVESIATYGYTF. CDR3 sequence (DNA): TGTGCCAGCAGCGTAGAATCTATCGCTACCTATGGCTACACCTTC. The chain employs TRBV9 and TRBJ1-2; D remains unclear. The ends were cut back, 0 bases at V and 4 bases at J, with 13 bases in the middle. The CDR3 consists of 15 residues. The V gene's germline CDR1 is SGDLS and CDR2 YYNGEE.

This clone showed up just a few times. The chain has TRBV28 and TRBJ1-1; 8 nucleotides match TRBD1. The germline CDR1 and CDR2 sequences are MDHEN and SYDVKM. V lost 5 bases to trimming and J lost 7 bases; unmatched junction nucleotides: 9. This CDR3 region has 14 residues. The CDR3 is CASSLTTGGGEAFF. In nucleotides, the CDR3 is TGTGCCAGCAGTCTAACTACAGGGGGTGGTGAAGCTTTCTTT.

The V and J genes are TRBV14 and TRBJ2-1; 10 nucleotides align to TRBD2. The germline V gene encodes CDR1 SGHDN and CDR2 FVKESK. Trimming at V came to 2 bases and at J to 4 bases, leaving 5 bases not matched to a gene. This CDR3 is built from 16 residues. The CDR3 sequence: CASSQTGTSVYNEQFF. The CDR3 bases are TGTGCCAGCAGCCAAACCGGGACTAGCGTTTACAATGAGCAGTTCTTC.

V is TRBV15 and J is TRBJ1-1, with TRBD1 as a possible D gene (6 bases). The CDR3 loop spans 16 amino acids. Germline loops: CDR1 LNHNV, CDR2 YYDKDF (reference sequence). The germline V and J ends were trimmed by 3 bases and 5 bases, with 19 bases remaining between them. The CDR3 DNA reads as TGTGCCACCAGCAGCCCAGGGGACCCCCAAAGTACTGAAGCTTTCTTT. Its protein product is CATSSPGDPQSTEAFF.